The clone carrying this T cell receptor beta chain was observed a few times. This record belongs to a study of blood T cell repertoires in COVID-19. At the level of the study: COVID-19 samples from acute and convalescent phases originated in the United States, Italy and Spain.

Sequencing was performed with immunoSEQ multiplex PCR; in TCRdb, only in-frame clones are kept and a portion is missing. The repertoire holds roughly 100,000 clones, approximately 80% seen once, with around 4.8% in the top ten. V gave up 6 bases and J gave up 8 bases; unmatched junction bases: 4. Germline CDR1 is MNHEY and CDR2 is SMNVEV (reference sequence). This CDR3 is 12 amino acids long. This sequence joins TRBV27 and TRBJ1-2; 9 bases map to TRBD1. The sequence derives from a man in his sixties with acute or convalescent COVID-19. Sequenced material: peripheral blood. In DNA form, the CDR3 reads TGTGCCAGCAGGGGGACAGGGATGGGCTACACCTTC. This sequence encodes CASRGTGMGYTF.